What follows describes a single TCR beta chain. The antigen it recognizes is unknown. No base quality information exists; no much larger clone differs at one position. This entry is derived from a study of shared clonotypes between healthy human individuals (dated by TCRdb to the early 2020s). With regard to the full study: The cohort comprised two women and a few men aged 18 to 49 years. Blood TCR repertoires of a handful of healthy adults were deeply sequenced to estimate repertoire size and the extent of clonotype sharing between individuals. Per donor, leukapheresis produced somewhere between about 0.8 and 9 billion PBMCs. For each donor, CD4 naive and CD4 memory were each run on three plates, CD8 naive on two plates, and CD8 memory on one plate. Different laboratories and diverse techniques were used to prepare libraries and sequence TCR repertoires, to increase sequencing depth and limit assay-specific biases. General conclusions and limits of the study: Rarefaction of sorted-subset datasets indicated incomplete sequencing despite the large sequencing depth. Compared with non-shared clonotypes, the clonotypes found in all four sorted-subset donors had higher generation probabilities. The genetic and exposure-history diversity represented was limited by the small number of donors. Pairwise subsampling indicated that sequencing depth was expected to affect the degree of clonotype sharing among donors. Larger estimated clonotype richness was generally found for naive subsets than for memory subsets. When a handful of donors were compared, the shared fraction of clonotypes was about 5% for naive CD4, around 3.5% for naive CD8, 2% to 2.5% for memory CD4, and 0.4% for memory CD8. Sampling was restricted to blood, and TCR repertoires in tissue are likely to differ from TCR repertoires in blood.

Using the deep immunoSEQ assay, multiplex PCR amplified TCR CDR3 regions from genomic DNA. Genomic DNA extracted from each cell subset was distributed evenly over all wells of several immunoSEQ 96-well plates, and each plate served as one replicate. For sorted subsets, each replicate PCR was loaded with approximately 200 ng genomic DNA, equivalent to approximately 33,000 T cell genomes. Purified libraries were quantified with a Qubit 3.0 fluorometer, sized on a Bioanalyzer 2100, and re-quantified with the KAPA Library Quantification kit. Every immunoSEQ 96-well plate was sequenced on a separate single-read 150-cycle Illumina NextSeq 550 flow cell. The paper's processing steps were these. Because only junctional sequences without quality scores were contained in the immunoSEQ output, filtering matching that applied to full-length reads could not be performed. To assign V/J genes and CDR3, sequences were annotated using PyIR, a Python wrapper for IgBLAST v1.9, with IMGT germline references. Reads were filtered out if the reads had weak V/J assignments (E-value above 1e-6), no CDR3, stop codons, out-of-frame junctions, or ambiguous translated residues. V3J clonotypes were defined as sequences sharing the same inferred V gene, J gene, and CDR3 amino acid sequence. Percentage overlap between repertoires was calculated by dividing the number of shared unique clonotypes by the size of the smaller repertoire. Repertoire richness was assessed with RTK rarefaction, the Chao1 estimator, and Recon v2.1 estimates of unobserved clonotypes. Generation probabilities were computed with OLGA for all TCRbeta clonotypes obtained by the gDNA method from a few donors. TCRdb stores this immuneACCESS table with in-frame sequences only. Part of the clones is absent; in the studies checked, under half of the shortfall reflects unresolved V genes, and no reason is known for the rest. V and J calls and clone size are as listed in that table; D and trimming were resolved from the DNA. This sample holds about 980,000 clones; about three quarters were observed only once. Together, the top ten hold roughly 1.5% of the sample.

Donors were healthy HIV-negative adults with no recently reported acute infections or vaccinations. Every donor was a Caucasian adult residing in Nashville, Tennessee, USA. CD4+ T cells were enriched by magnetic negative selection; naive cells were then positively selected on CD45RA, and the negative fraction formed the memory subset. Blood was obtained by leukapheresis, after which PBMCs were separated by Ficoll-Histopaque density gradient centrifugation and cryopreserved in liquid nitrogen vapor phase. Purity and quantity of every magnetically sorted T cell population were checked by analytical flow cytometry. Each sorted fraction had its genomic DNA isolated and then quantified by UV absorbance on a Nanodrop 2000c. Trimming takes 5 bases off V and 5 bases off J; junction bases not matched to a gene: 8. The CDR3, cysteine through phenylalanine, is 14 amino acids long. Here the CDR3 DNA is all that survives: 42 bases in frame from base 1. CDR1 and CDR2 were assigned from the germline V gene as SGHTA and FQGNSA.

This receptor was taken from a young man in good health. The sequence joins TRBV7-2 to TRBJ2-7; TRBD1 matches 8 bases in the middle. The specimen was memory CD4+ T cells sorted from blood. According to the study, the label for this sample's cell subset or site signals: CD45RA-negative fraction. The nucleotide sequence is TGTGCCAGCAGCGTATGGACAGGGAGCAACGAGCAGTACTTC. It encodes CASSVWTGSNEQYF.